This T cell receptor (beta chain) was sequenced in a study of blood T cell repertoires in COVID-19. Overall study context: Acute-phase and convalescent COVID-19 samples originated in the United States, Italy and Spain. In each case, the material was cDNA or gDNA derived from T cells, B-cell-depleted T cells, or PBMCs.

The ends were cut back, 2 bases at V and 3 bases at J, with 8 bases in the middle. Germline V CDR1 and CDR2: MNHEY, SVGAGI. This CDR3 spans 13 amino acids. Original processing notes: Reference gene primer amplification yielded estimated nucleated cell counts. Only in-frame clones appear in the TCRdb table, and some are missing; sequencing was by immunoSEQ multiplex PCR. That table gives V, J and clone size, and the DNA gave D and trimming. The data hold over 400,000 clones, with less than 90% observed a single time. The rearrangement links TRBV6-5 to TRBJ2-7; D uncertain. The receptor was isolated from a woman between 45 and 60 years old with COVID-19, enrolled during active disease. Specimen: peripheral blood. CDR3 sequence reads: CASSYRLDYEQYF. CDR3 sequence (DNA): TGTGCCAGCAGTTACCGCCTAGACTACGAGCAGTACTTC.